The clone carrying this TCR beta chain was observed a handful of times. Its antigen is undetermined. The entry originates in a study of radiotherapy plus CTLA-4 blockade in lung cancer. There are 15 residues in the CDR3. The germline CDR1 and CDR2 sequences are MNHEY and SVGAGI. With V trimmed by 5 bases and J by 1 base, 4 bases remained unmatched. The table came from immunoSEQ multiplex PCR; TCRdb's copy has only in-frame clones and leaves some out. The sample includes about 45,000 clones, approximately 70% of them seen just once. Study observations and caveats: The best predictor of response was reported to be early blood T cell clone dynamics, with interferon-beta. Tumor-origin TCR clones grew in blood after radiotherapy plus ipilimumab.

The TCR sequence derives from a human donor with non-small cell lung cancer who had a complete response to radiotherapy plus ipilimumab. This chain links TRBV6-5 with TRBJ2-2; 7 nucleotides line up with TRBD1. The source was peripheral blood, collected from a patient treated with radiotherapy plus ipilimumab. CDR3 amino acids: CASSGTVWNTGELFF. CDR3 nucleotides: TGTGCCAGCAGTGGGACAGTATGGAACACCGGGGAGCTGTTTTTT.